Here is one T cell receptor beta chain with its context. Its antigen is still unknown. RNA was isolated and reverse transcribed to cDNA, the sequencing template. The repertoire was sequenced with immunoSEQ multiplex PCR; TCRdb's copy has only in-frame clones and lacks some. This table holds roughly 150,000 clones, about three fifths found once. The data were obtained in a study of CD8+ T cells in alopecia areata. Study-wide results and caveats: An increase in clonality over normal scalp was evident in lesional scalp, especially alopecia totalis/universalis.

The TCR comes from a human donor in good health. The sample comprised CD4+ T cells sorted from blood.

The CDR3 nucleotides read TGTGCCAGCAGCTCGCGAAAAGGGAGGAGCACAGATACGCAGTATTTT. This gives the protein CASSSRKGRSTDTQYF. This chain joins TRBV7-8 and TRBJ2-3; weak D call: TRBD2 (6 bases). The CDR3 length is 16 residues. Per germline, CDR1 SGHVS and CDR2 FQNEAQ. V lost 4 bases and J lost 0, with 14 bases in between.